This TCR beta chain was found in a study of T-cell memory formation after mild COVID-19. Study-wide context: The study found TCR clusters largely donor specific.

The TCR alpha and TCR beta cDNA libraries, bearing sample barcodes and UMIs, were generated by 5'RACE using constant-segment primers. TCRdb ran MiXCR on the 5' RACE reads and lists one entry per CDR3 protein. Found here are 550,000 to 700,000 distinct CDR3 sequences, more than 15% of them singletons; the top ten hold 12%. CDR1 SGHTA and CDR2 FQGNSA come from the germline V gene. V lost 2 bases to trimming and J lost 4 bases, with 10 bases between them. The CDR3 is 14 residues long. As regards this clonotype: Its antigen remains unidentified.

Study results and limitations: For contracting clones, CD4+ ones sat mainly in CM and EM, CD8+ in EMRA. Clones that contracted from day 15 to 85 were balanced CD4/CD8, while later expanders leaned CD4+.

The receptor was derived from an adult woman who had mild COVID-19 (a few samples of this study predate the infection). Cell type and time point are not known. The sample consisted of PBMCs or a T cell subset sorted from them (not recorded which). V is TRBV7-2 and J is TRBJ2-3; no definite D call. Here the CDR3 DNA reads TGTGCCAGCAGCTTACGGCAAGTGGCAGATACGCAGTATTTT. It codes for CASSLRQVADTQYF.